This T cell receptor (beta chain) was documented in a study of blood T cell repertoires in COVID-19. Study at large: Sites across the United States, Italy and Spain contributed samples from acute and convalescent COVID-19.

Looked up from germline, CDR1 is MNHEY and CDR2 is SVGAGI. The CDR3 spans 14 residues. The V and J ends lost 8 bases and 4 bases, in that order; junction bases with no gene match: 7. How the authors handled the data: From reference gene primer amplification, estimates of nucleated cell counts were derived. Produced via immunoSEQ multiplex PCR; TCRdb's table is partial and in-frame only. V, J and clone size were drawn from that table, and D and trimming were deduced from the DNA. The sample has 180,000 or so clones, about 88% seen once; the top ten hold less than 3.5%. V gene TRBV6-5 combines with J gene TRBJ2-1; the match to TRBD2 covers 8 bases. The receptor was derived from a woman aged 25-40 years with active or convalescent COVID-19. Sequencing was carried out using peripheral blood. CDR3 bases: TGTGCCAGCGGGATAGGCGGGGGGTACAATGAGCAGTTCTTC. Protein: CASGIGGGYNEQFF.